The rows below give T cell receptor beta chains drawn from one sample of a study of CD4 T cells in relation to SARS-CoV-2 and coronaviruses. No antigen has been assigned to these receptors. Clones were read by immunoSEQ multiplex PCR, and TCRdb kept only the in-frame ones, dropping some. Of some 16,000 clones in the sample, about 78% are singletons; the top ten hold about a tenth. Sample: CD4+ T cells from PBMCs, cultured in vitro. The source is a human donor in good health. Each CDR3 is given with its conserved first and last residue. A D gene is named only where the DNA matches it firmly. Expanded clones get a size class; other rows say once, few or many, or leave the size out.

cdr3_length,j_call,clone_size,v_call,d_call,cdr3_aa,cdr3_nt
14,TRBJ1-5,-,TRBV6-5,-,CASNLEGRTQPQHF,TGTGCCAGCAATCTTGAGGGGAGGACTCAGCCCCAGCATTTT
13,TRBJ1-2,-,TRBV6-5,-,CASVVVLGYGYTF,TGTGCCAGCGTGGTGGTATTGGGCTATGGCTACACCTTC
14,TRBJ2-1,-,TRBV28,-,CASREGGEYNEQFF,TGTGCCAGCAGAGAAGGGGGGGAATACAATGAGCAGTTCTTC
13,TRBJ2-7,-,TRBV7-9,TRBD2,CASSSSGRVEQYF,TGTGCCAGCAGCTCAAGCGGGAGAGTCGAGCAGTACTTC
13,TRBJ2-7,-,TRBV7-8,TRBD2,CASSVAGAYEQYF,TGTGCCAGCAGCGTAGCGGGCGCCTACGAGCAGTACTTC
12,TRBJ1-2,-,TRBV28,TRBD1,CASNQGDYGYTF,TGTGCCAGCAACCAGGGGGACTATGGCTACACCTTC
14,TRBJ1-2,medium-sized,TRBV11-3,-,CASRQASRVGGYTF,TGTGCCAGCAGACAGGCAAGTCGTGTTGGTGGCTACACCTTC
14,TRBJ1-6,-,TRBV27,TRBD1,CASSWTGVDSPLHF,TGTGCCAGCAGTTGGACAGGGGTGGATTCACCCCTCCACTTT
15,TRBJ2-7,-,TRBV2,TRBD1,CASSGGQGAVYEQYF,TGTGCCAGCAGTGGGGGACAGGGGGCAGTCTACGAGCAGTACTTC
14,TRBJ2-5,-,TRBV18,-,CASSPGYGEETQYF,TGTGCCAGCTCACCCGGTTACGGGGAGGAGACCCAGTACTTC
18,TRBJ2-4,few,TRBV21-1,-,CASSKDAGQGASKNIQYF,TGTGCCAGCAGCAAAGATGCGGGACAGGGGGCTTCCAAAAACATTCAGTACTTC
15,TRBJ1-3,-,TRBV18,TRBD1,CASSPGTGDGNTIYF,TGTGCCAGCTCACCCGGGACAGGGGACGGAAACACCATATATTTT
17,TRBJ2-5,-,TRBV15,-,CATSRLRGGQGQETQYF,TGTGCCACCAGCCGCCTAAGGGGAGGCCAGGGGCAAGAGACCCAGTACTTC
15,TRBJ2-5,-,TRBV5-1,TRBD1,CASSLVAGGGETQYF,TGCGCCAGCAGCTTGGTGGCAGGGGGCGGGGAGACCCAGTACTTC
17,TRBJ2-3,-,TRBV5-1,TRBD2,CASSLEGSGSLRDTQYF,TGCGCCAGCAGCTTGGAGGGTAGCGGGAGTCTTAGGGATACGCAGTATTTT
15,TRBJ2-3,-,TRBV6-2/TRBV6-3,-,CASSYSVLVPDTQYF,TGTGCCAGCAGTTACTCGGTACTAGTCCCAGATACGCAGTATTTT
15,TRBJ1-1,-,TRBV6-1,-,CASSPPIAANTEAFF,TGTGCCAGCAGTCCGCCCATTGCAGCGAACACTGAAGCTTTCTTT
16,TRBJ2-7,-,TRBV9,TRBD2,CASSVAGGRPPYEQYF,TGTGCCAGCAGCGTAGCCGGGGGGAGGCCCCCCTACGAGCAGTACTTC
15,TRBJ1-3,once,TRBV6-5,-,CASSYQLSSGNTIYF,TGTGCCAGCAGTTACCAGCTTTCCTCTGGAAACACCATATATTTT
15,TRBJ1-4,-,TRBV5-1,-,CASSPWQGPIEKLFF,TGCGCCAGCAGCCCCTGGCAGGGCCCTATAGAAAAACTGTTTTTT
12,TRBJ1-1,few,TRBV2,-,CASSVGASEAFF,TGTGCCAGCAGTGTAGGGGCTTCTGAAGCTTTCTTT
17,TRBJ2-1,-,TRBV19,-,CASSISNMAGSYNEQFF,TGTGCCAGTAGTATATCGAACATGGCGGGCTCCTACAATGAGCAGTTCTTC
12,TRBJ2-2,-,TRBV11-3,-,CASGFGTGELFF,TGTGCCAGCGGATTTGGCACCGGGGAGCTGTTTTTT
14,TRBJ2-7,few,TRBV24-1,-,CATSDFQGGEKQYF,TGTGCCACCAGTGATTTCCAAGGGGGAGAGAAGCAGTACTTC
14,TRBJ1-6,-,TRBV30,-,CAWSVQGLGSPLHF,TGTGCCTGGAGTGTACAAGGCTTGGGTTCACCCCTCCACTTT
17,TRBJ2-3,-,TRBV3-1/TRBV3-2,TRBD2,CASSPLREGASTDTQYF,TGTGCCAGCAGCCCACTGCGGGAGGGGGCTAGCACAGATACGCAGTATTTT
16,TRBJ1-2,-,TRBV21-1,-,CASSKDGTGALDGYTF,TGTGCCAGCAGCAAAGATGGGACAGGGGCTTTGGACGGCTACACCTTC
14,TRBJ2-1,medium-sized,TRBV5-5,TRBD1,CASTRTGGSYEQFF,TGTGCCAGCACCCGGACAGGGGGAAGTTATGAGCAGTTCTTC
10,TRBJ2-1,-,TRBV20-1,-,CSAPDNEQFF,TGCAGTGCACCTGACAATGAGCAGTTCTTC
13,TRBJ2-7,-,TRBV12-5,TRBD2,CASAEVLAGEYYF,TGTGCTAGTGCTGAAGTCCTAGCGGGAGAATATTACTTC
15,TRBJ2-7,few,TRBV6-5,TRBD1,CASTTRQGSTYEQYF,TGTGCCAGCACCACCCGACAGGGCTCCACCTACGAGCAGTACTTC
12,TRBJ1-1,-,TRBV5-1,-,CASSLGYTEAFF,TGCGCCAGCAGCTTGGGATACACTGAAGCTTTCTTT
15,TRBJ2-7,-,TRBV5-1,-,CASSPGSSGFMEQYF,TGCGCCAGCAGCCCGGGGAGTAGCGGCTTTATGGAGCAGTACTTC
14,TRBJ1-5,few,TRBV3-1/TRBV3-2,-,CASSQTVSNQPQHF,TGTGCCAGCAGCCAGACAGTGAGCAATCAGCCCCAGCATTTT
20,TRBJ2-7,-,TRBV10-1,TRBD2,CASSDHKPGLAGDGTEEQYF,TGCGCCAGCAGTGATCACAAACCAGGACTAGCGGGAGATGGTACGGAAGAGCAGTACTTC
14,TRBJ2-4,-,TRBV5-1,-,CASSLGGASDIQYF,TGCGCCAGCAGCTTAGGGGGTGCGTCTGACATTCAGTACTTC
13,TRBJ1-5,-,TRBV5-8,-,CATGGRSNQPQHF,TGTGCCACCGGAGGACGCAGCAATCAGCCCCAGCATTTT
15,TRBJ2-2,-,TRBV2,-,CASTNWAWNTGELFF,TGTGCCAGCACCAACTGGGCCTGGAACACCGGGGAGCTGTTTTTT
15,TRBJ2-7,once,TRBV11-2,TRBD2,CASSSLAGGPYEQYF,TGTGCCAGCAGCTCCCTAGCGGGAGGGCCCTACGAGCAGTACTTC
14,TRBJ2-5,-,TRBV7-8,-,CASSSRTNQETQYF,TGTGCCAGCAGCTCGAGGACAAACCAAGAGACCCAGTACTTC
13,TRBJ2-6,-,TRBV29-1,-,CSVEESGANVLTF,TGCAGCGTTGAGGAATCTGGGGCCAACGTCCTGACTTTC